This entry concerns a single T cell receptor (beta chain). The record originates from a study of blood T cell repertoires in COVID-19. Per the study methods: Using reference gene primer amplification, nucleated cell counts were estimated. Sequencing used immunoSEQ multiplex PCR; TCRdb keeps in-frame clones, though not all of them. Clonal size and the V and J genes are those of that table, whereas D and trimming came from the DNA. The sample lists approximately 150,000 clones; around 84% were seen once. Participants' own reports of clinical history determined their cohort assignment. V dropped 6 bases and J dropped 7 bases, with 10 bases sitting between them. Germline V gene data show CDR1 as MNHEY and CDR2 as SMNVEV (reference sequence). The CDR3 has 12 amino acids.

V usage is TRBV27 and J usage is TRBJ1-5, with D perhaps TRBD1 (5 bases). The material sequenced was PBMCs or T cells enriched from blood (not recorded which). The source is a man aged 45-65 years who had recovered from COVID-19. The CDR3 spells CASSGGGQPQHF. CDR3 coding DNA: TGTGCCAGCAGCGGGGGAGGCCAGCCCCAGCATTTT.